This T cell receptor (beta chain) is from a study of T cell responses to AZD1222 COVID-19 vaccine. General study points: Targets within unmutated variant regions were reportedly found for nearly half of spike-specific TCRs. Baseline seropositivity characterized only a handful of AZD1222 recipients. Donors were mostly white British, more females; clonal diversity possibly underestimated.

Germline lookup yields CDR1 ENHRY and CDR2 SYGVKD. The CDR3 spans 15 residues. V lost 11 bases to trimming and J lost 0 bases, with 16 bases between them. Some clones are missing from TCRdb's copy, which holds only in-frame ones; the method was immunoSEQ multiplex PCR. The table shows about 160,000 clones, with roughly 90% occurring only once. Worth noting for this clone: The antigen is not known.

Both about-4-week and about-12-week second-dose recipients were combined. The TCR was taken from an adult who received the AZD1222 COVID-19 vaccine. This chain links TRBV10-3 with TRBJ1-4; D is perhaps TRBD1 (5 bases). The specimen was peripheral blood, collected 28 days after the second AZD1222 dose. The CDR3: CAASQGETTNEKLFF. The CDR3, as DNA: TGTGCCGCGTCCCAGGGAGAAACAACTAATGAAAAACTGTTTTTT.